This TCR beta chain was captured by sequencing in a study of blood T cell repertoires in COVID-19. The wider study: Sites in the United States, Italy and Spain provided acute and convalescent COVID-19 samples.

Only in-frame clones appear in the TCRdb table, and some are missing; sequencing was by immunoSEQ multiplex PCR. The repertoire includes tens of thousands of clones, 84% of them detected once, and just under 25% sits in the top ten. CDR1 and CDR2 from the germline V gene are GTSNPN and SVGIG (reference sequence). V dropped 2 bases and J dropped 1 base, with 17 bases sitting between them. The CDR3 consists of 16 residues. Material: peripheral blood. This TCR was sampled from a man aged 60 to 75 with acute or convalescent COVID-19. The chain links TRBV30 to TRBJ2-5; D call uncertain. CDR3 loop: CAWSLWQARRQETQYF. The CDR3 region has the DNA TGTGCCTGGAGTCTTTGGCAGGCTCGACGCCAAGAGACCCAGTACTTC.